The clone carrying this T cell receptor beta chain occurred once. This sample stems from a study of blood T cell repertoires in COVID-19. V was trimmed by 6 bases and J by 3 bases, leaving 11 bases between them. The CDR3 length is 13 residues. Clones were read by immunoSEQ multiplex PCR, and TCRdb kept only the in-frame ones, dropping some. Of fewer than 250,000 clones in the sample, about 89% were seen once. This chain uses TRBV12-3 or TRBV12-4 with TRBJ1-1; tentative D call: TRBD1 (6 bases). The sequencing sample was made of peripheral blood. The sequence was collected from a woman in her sixties or seventies who had recovered from COVID-19. The CDR3 sequence: CASSFDRYTEAFF. The CDR3 region has the DNA TGTGCCAGCAGCTTTGACAGGTACACTGAAGCTTTCTTT.